Shown below are 18 T cell receptor beta chains from a single sample sequenced in a study of T-cell reconstitution after alpha-beta-depleted transplantation in children. This sample's TCRbeta library carried unique molecular identifier barcodes. TCRdb redid the calling of the PCR reads with MiXCR, one entry per CDR3 protein. There are 150,000 to 200,000 distinct CDR3 sequences in the sample; 13% to 15% occur only once, and roughly 13% lies in the top ten. The sequenced sample was PBMCs from the stem cell graft donor, obtained from the stem cell graft. All receptors derive from a human donor who donated a stem cell graft to a child with acute lymphoblastic leukemia.

This clonotype was seen many times. The J gene is TRBJ2-3, the V gene TRBV20-1; D is undetermined. Trimming stripped 3 bases from V and 1 base from J, with 11 bases between. From germline, CDR1 is DFQATT and CDR2 SNEGSKA (reference sequence). This CDR3 has 14 residues. CDR3: CSASLRIGTDTQYF. The CDR3 nucleotides are TGCAGTGCTAGCCTCCGTATCGGCACAGATACGCAGTATTTT.

In this sample, this clonotype turned up many times. The rearrangement uses TRBV29-1 and TRBJ2-7; D unresolved. Germline V gene sequence: CDR1 SQVTM, CDR2 ANQGSEA. The CDR3 has 13 amino acids. V was cut by 0 bases and J by 3 bases, with 9 bases left in between. The CDR3 nucleotides read TGCAGCGTTGAAGATCAGACTCGCTACGAGCAGTACTTC. This encodes CSVEDQTRYEQYF.

This clonotype was seen many times. The CDR3 DNA sequence: TGTGCCAGCAGTTACAGGACAGGCACTGAAGCTTTCTTT. Translating it yields CASSYRTGTEAFF. The chain uses TRBV12-3 or TRBV12-4 and TRBJ1-1; 7 bases align to TRBD1. The length of the CDR3 is 13 residues. V lost 4 bases to trimming and J lost 4 bases; unmatched junction nucleotides: 3.

V and J are TRBV7-6 and TRBJ2-1, with 8 bases matching TRBD2. CDR1 is SGHVS, CDR2 FNYEAQ, per germline. The CDR3 consists of 17 residues. Losses at the gene ends were 0 bases for V and 6 bases for J; bases not matched to a gene: 10. CDR3 nucleotide sequence: TGTGCCAGCAGCTTAGCCAGGCCTAGCGGGCAAATCAATGAGCAGTTCTTC. Its translation is CASSLARPSGQINEQFF.

In this sample, this clonotype turned up many times. The chain uses TRBV5-1 and TRBJ2-1; weak D call: TRBD2 (5 bases). CDR1 and CDR2 from the germline V gene are SGHRS and YFSETQ. This CDR3 has 13 amino acids. The ends were cut back, 8 bases at V and 7 bases at J, with 16 bases in the middle. This CDR3 reads CASSSPSSNEQFF. The CDR3 DNA reads TGCGCCAGTTCTTCTCCTAGCTCAAATGAGCAGTTCTTC.

About this clonotype: Being one base from a much bigger clone, this may be a read error. V is TRBV5-1 and J is TRBJ2-7, with D perhaps TRBD2 (6 bases). Germline-derived CDR1 and CDR2 are SGHRS and YFSETQ. The CDR3 length is 14 residues. In nucleotides, the CDR3 is TGCCCCAGCAGCCCGATGCCGGGGGCCTACGAGCAGTACTTC. The encoded protein is CPSSPMPGAYEQYF.

This clonotype was counted only a few times. The chain combines TRBV20-1 with TRBJ2-4; 8 nucleotides align to TRBD2. CDR3 length: 15 residues. Germline V gives CDR1 DFQATT, CDR2 SNEGSKA (reference sequence). The V segment lost 1 base and the J segment 0 bases; nucleotides outside the gene matches: 2. DNA for the CDR3: TGCAGTGCTAGAGTAGCGGGAAGAGCCAAAAACATTCAGTACTTC. Amino acid sequence: CSARVAGRAKNIQYF.

About this clonotype: It may be a read error: a sequence one base away is much more abundant. The V call is TRBV27, the J call TRBJ2-3; no clear D gene. The V gene's germline CDR1 is MNHEY and CDR2 SMNVEV (reference sequence). The germline V and J ends were trimmed by 8 bases and 4 bases, with 13 bases remaining between them. This CDR3 has 13 amino acids. Here the CDR3 DNA reads TGTGCCAGCGCCCACGGTGGTGCAGATACGCAGTATTTT. Its translation: CASAHGGADTQYF.

This clonotype was recorded at least ten times. V and J are TRBV5-1 and TRBJ2-3; D not resolved. Trimming removed 7 bases from V and 0 bases from J, with 12 bases in between. The CDR3 loop spans 14 amino acids. CDR1 is SGHRS, CDR2 YFSETQ, per germline. The CDR3 spells CASELKSSTDTQYF. The CDR3 region has the DNA TGCGCCAGCGAGCTGAAGTCTAGCACAGATACGCAGTATTTT.

As concerns this clonotype: A single base separates this from a much larger clone, so it may be a read error. The genes are TRBV10-3 and TRBJ1-6; maybe TRBD1 (6 bases). V was cut by 2 bases and J by 14 bases, with 10 bases left in between. The CDR3 contains 12 residues. Germline CDR1 reads ENHRY; CDR2 reads SYGVKD. CDR3 DNA: TGTGCCATCAGTGAGGGTAGGGACACCCTCCACTTT. It translates to CAISEGRDTLHF.

This clonotype was detected ten times or more. The chain links TRBV24-1 to TRBJ1-1; 7 nucleotides match TRBD1. The length of the CDR3 is 13 residues. Germline assignment: CDR1 KGHDR and CDR2 SFDVKD. V lost 7 bases and J lost 4; bases outside the gene matches: 5. DNA of the CDR3: TGTGCCACCAGAGAGACAGGGACCACTGAAGCTTTCTTT. Its translation is CATRETGTTEAFF.

This clonotype was found many times. The J gene is TRBJ2-5, the V gene TRBV12-5; 14 bases match TRBD2. The CDR3 is made up of 19 amino acids. Germline trimming cut 2 bases from V and 0 bases from J; bases unmatched to any gene: 8. Per germline, CDR1 LGHNT and CDR2 FRNRAP. The CDR3 region is CASGLTRTSGRPYQETQYF. CDR3 in DNA: TGTGCTAGTGGTTTGACCCGGACTAGCGGGAGGCCCTACCAAGAGACCCAGTACTTC. Filled out from reference TRBV12-5 and TRBJ2-5, the complete variable domain reads DARVTQTPRHKVTEMGQEVTMRCQPILGHNTVFWYRQTMMQGLELLAYFRNRAPLDDSGMPKDRFSAEMPDATLATLKIQPSEPRDSAVYFCASGLTRTSGRPYQETQYFGPGTRLLVL.

This clonotype was seen ten or more times. J is TRBJ1-1 and V is TRBV12-3 or TRBV12-4; D is unclear. The CDR3 has 16 amino acids. V lost 3 bases, J lost 1 base, and 15 bases lay in between. The CDR3 protein is CASSFRPPGSNTEAFF. In DNA form, the CDR3 reads TGTGCCAGCAGTTTTCGTCCACCGGGGTCGAACACTGAAGCTTTCTTT.

The rearrangement links TRBV28 to TRBJ2-3, with D possibly being TRBD2 (6 bases). The CDR3 covers 13 residues. Trimming shortened V by 6 bases and J by 1 base, and 8 bases separated the two germline ends. The germline V gene encodes CDR1 MDHEN and CDR2 SYDVKM. The CDR3 DNA reads TGTGCCAGCAGATCTAGCGGCACAGATACGCAGTATTTT. It specifies CASRSSGTDTQYF.

In this sample, this clonotype turned up many times. The chain links TRBV7-8 to TRBJ2-3; perhaps TRBD2 as D (5 bases). Germline-derived CDR1 and CDR2 are SGHVS and FQNEAQ. The V and J ends lost 5 bases and 0 bases respectively, with 15 bases between them. This CDR3 has 16 amino acids. This CDR3 is CASSLGEGMSTDTQYF. The CDR3, as DNA: TGTGCCAGCAGCCTAGGTGAGGGAATGAGCACAGATACGCAGTATTTT.

There are many counts of this clonotype. The genes are TRBV10-3 and TRBJ2-5, with TRBD1 identical over 7 bases. V dropped 9 bases and J dropped 5; count of bases not matched to a gene: 3. The CDR3 runs to 11 residues. Germline assignment: CDR1 ENHRY and CDR2 SYGVKD. This CDR3 reads CAIGQEETQYF. As DNA, the CDR3 is TGTGCCATAGGACAGGAGGAGACCCAGTACTTC.

In this sample, this clonotype turned up many times. At one end, the junction sequence differs from germline, possibly due to a read error. This chain links TRBV7-7 with TRBJ2-1; 13 nucleotides align to TRBD2. CDR1 and CDR2 from the germline V gene are SSHAT and FNYEAQ (reference sequence). The CDR3 loop spans 16 amino acids. The CDR3 loop is CASSLVGLAGPNEQFF. CDR3 nucleotide sequence: TGTGCTAGCAGCTTAGTGGGACTAGCGGGACCGAATGAGCAGTTCTTC.

This clonotype came up many times. The gene calls are TRBV5-1 and TRBJ2-2; the D gene is possibly TRBD1 (5 bases). The CDR3 loop spans 14 amino acids. Trimming removed 0 bases at V and 6 bases at J, with 9 bases between. Germline values: CDR1 SGHRS, CDR2 YFSETQ. DNA of the CDR3: TGCGCCAGCAGCTTGGTAGGGGAAGCCGGGGAGCTGTTTTTT. This codes for CASSLVGEAGELFF.